This T cell receptor (beta chain) appears in the sequencing data of a study of cytomegalovirus exposure and HLA in healthy donors. Use of 60 Vbeta and 13 Jbeta primers characterized the PCR. Assay: immunoSEQ multiplex PCR; the TCRdb copy retains only in-frame clones and omits some. The sample comprises about 150,000 clones, 84% of which are singletons, and 2% to 2.5% rests with the top ten. The germline V gene has CDR1 MNHNY and CDR2 SVGAGI (reference sequence). There are 15 residues in the CDR3. V trimming: 6 bases; J trimming: 7 bases; junction bases outside the gene matches: 8. Sequencing used PBMCs. This chain links TRBV6-6 with TRBJ1-4; TRBD1 agrees at 10 bases. The sequence came from a boy aged 2 to 9 in good health and CMV-seronegative. The CDR3: CASRDPGTGVEKLFF. CDR3 in DNA: TGTGCCAGCAGGGACCCCGGGACAGGGGTTGAAAAACTGTTTTTT.